A single sample gave rise to the 30 T cell receptor beta chains below, sequenced in a study of breast tumors, draining lymph nodes, adjacent tissues. One entry per CDR3 protein, called by TCRdb with MiXCR from the multiplex PCR reads. Found here are 200,000 to 250,000 distinct CDR3 sequences, less than 40% of them singletons; the top ten hold over 1.1%. Axillary draining lymph nodes of breast cancer patients supplied the node samples. The sequenced sample was axillary lymph node tissue. The receptors come from a female donor with breast cancer. Some clones in this sample may be carry-over from other donors' samples.

Concerning this clonotype: A much larger clone lies a single base off, so this may be a read error. The rearrangement links TRBV5-6 to TRBJ1-2; D is undetermined. This CDR3 has 12 residues. Germline values: CDR1 SGHDT, CDR2 YYEEEE. Trimming stripped 3 bases from V and 7 bases from J, with 10 bases between. CDR3 DNA: TGTGCCAGCAGCTACCCCCAGGCTGGCTACACCTTC. This codes for CASSYPQAGYTF.

This clonotype was counted ten times or more. V is TRBV2 and J is TRBJ1-5; D is possibly TRBD1 (6 bases). V was cut by 5 bases and J by 7 bases, with 15 bases left in between. The CDR3 has 14 amino acids. Germline V CDR1 and CDR2: SNHLY, FYNNEI. The CDR3 bases are TGTGCCAGCAGTTATTCCTCAGGGGAACAGCCCCAGCATTTT. This gives the protein CASSYSSGEQPQHF.

This clonotype occurred many times. This chain connects TRBV2 to TRBJ2-3, with 7 bases identical to TRBD2. The trim removed 6 bases at V and 0 bases at J, leaving 6 bases unmatched. CDR3 length: 15 amino acids. Germline V gene sequence: CDR1 SNHLY, CDR2 FYNNEI. CDR3 in amino acids: CASRLAETSTDTQYF. Written as DNA, the CDR3 is TGTGCCAGCAGGCTAGCGGAAACTAGCACAGATACGCAGTATTTT.

This clonotype was seen ten or more times. V usage is TRBV2 and J usage is TRBJ1-5, with TRBD1 matching over 9 bases. Trimming at V came to 4 bases and at J to 0 bases, leaving 13 bases not matched to a gene. This CDR3 contains 19 residues. Germline CDR1 is SNHLY and CDR2 is FYNNEI. The CDR3 nucleotides are TGTGCCAGCAGTGTAACGGGACAGGGAACGTCGGATAGCAATCAGCCCCAGCATTTT. Its translation: CASSVTGQGTSDSNQPQHF.

This chain joins TRBV20-1 and TRBJ2-1, with 9 positions matching TRBD2. Trimming at V came to 5 bases and at J to 5 bases, leaving 7 bases not matched to a gene. The germline CDR1 and CDR2 sequences are DFQATT and SNEGSKA (reference sequence). The CDR3 contains 14 residues. CDR3 sequence reads: CSACSGSVHNEQFF. CDR3 in DNA: TGCAGTGCTTGTAGCGGGAGTGTGCACAATGAGCAGTTCTTC.

This clonotype has ten or more counts. This CDR3 reads CSVGGTRAGVEETQYF. DNA for the CDR3: TGCAGCGTTGGAGGGACCCGCGCGGGAGTCGAGGAGACCCAGTACTTC. V usage is TRBV29-1 and J usage is TRBJ2-5; 7 positions agree with TRBD2. CDR3 length: 16 residues. Unmatched junction bases numbered 16, after V lost 4 bases and J lost 5 bases. CDR1 is SQVTM, CDR2 ANQGSEA, per germline.

This clonotype was recorded many times. V is TRBV6-2 or TRBV6-3 and J is TRBJ1-3; no clear D. The CDR3 sequence is 14 residues long. Germline CDR1 reads MNHEY; CDR2 reads SVGEGT. V lost 5 bases, J lost 0 bases, and 8 bases lay in between. The CDR3 protein is CASSRASSGNTIYF. CDR3 nucleotide sequence: TGTGCCAGCAGTCGGGCCAGCTCTGGAAACACCATATATTTT.

This clonotype has at least ten counts. The chain links TRBV14 to TRBJ2-3, with D possibly being TRBD1 (6 bases). V dropped 0 bases and J dropped 4 bases, with 17 bases sitting between them. Germline V gene lookup returns CDR1 SGHDN and CDR2 FVKESK. The CDR3 consists of 17 residues. The CDR3 bases are TGTGCCAGCAGCCAAGAATCTGAGGGGGATTGGTCAGATACGCAGTATTTT. It yields the protein CASSQESEGDWSDTQYF.

This clonotype was counted many times. The genes are TRBV11-2 and TRBJ1-3, with a tentative D call TRBD1 (5 bases). V was shortened by 5 bases and J by 0 bases, with 14 bases between the two germline ends. The CDR3 covers 16 residues. The germline gives CDR1 SGHAT, CDR2 FQNNGV. CDR3 sequence reads: CASSLTVPSSGNTIYF. DNA for the CDR3: TGTGCCAGCAGCCTGACAGTCCCGAGCTCTGGAAACACCATATATTTT.

At least ten counts were recorded for this clonotype. The chain links TRBV29-1 to TRBJ1-3, with unresolved D. The germline CDR1 and CDR2 sequences are SQVTM and ANQGSEA. Trimming stripped 2 bases from V and 5 bases from J, with 16 bases between. The CDR3 runs to 15 residues. The CDR3 DNA reads TGCAGCGTTGAATTGGGGAGGGAAGGGAGAAACACCATATATTTT. Its translation is CSVELGREGRNTIYF. Variable domain in full (rest from reference TRBV29-1 and TRBJ1-3): SAVISQKPSRDICQRGTSLTIQCQVDSQVTMMFWYRQQPGQSLTLIATANQGSEATYESGFVIDKFPISRPNLTFSTLTVSNMSPEDSSIYLCSVELGREGRNTIYFGEGSWLTVV.

In its sample, this clonotype was seen many times. The V and J genes are TRBV6-1 and TRBJ1-3, with D unresolved. This CDR3 comprises 15 residues. V gave up 2 bases and J gave up 2 bases, with 10 bases separating them. Germline V gene data show CDR1 as MNHNS and CDR2 as SASEGT. The CDR3 coding sequence is TGTGCCAGCAGTGAATCCTGGGGAGCTGGAAACACCATATATTTT. It codes for CASSESWGAGNTIYF.

This clonotype has just one count. The chain employs TRBV11-3 and TRBJ2-6; 9 nucleotides align to TRBD1. Germline CDR1 reads SGHNT; CDR2 reads YENEEA. CDR3 length equals 18 residues. Trimming took 5 bases from V and 0 from J; bases not matched to a gene: 8. The CDR3 coding sequence is TGTGCCAGCAGCCAGGGACAGGGTCACAACTCTGGGGCCAACGTCCTGACTTTC. This gives the protein CASSQGQGHNSGANVLTF.

The J gene is TRBJ2-5, the V gene TRBV7-9; TRBD1 might be the D (7 bases). Germline lookup yields CDR1 SEHNR and CDR2 FQNEAQ (reference sequence). The CDR3 covers 14 residues. The V gene lost 5 bases and the J gene lost 4 bases, with 14 bases spanning the gap. The CDR3 here is CASSPGGTGETQYF. CDR3 DNA sequence: TGTGCCAGCAGCCCAGGGGGGACCGGAGAGACCCAGTACTTC.

This clonotype was observed at least ten times. The junction departs from the called germline gene at one end, perhaps through a read error. This chain links TRBV11-2 with TRBJ2-5; unclear D gene. The CDR3 covers 10 residues. Germline V gives CDR1 SGHAT, CDR2 FQNNGV. This chain's CDR3 is CASSEETQSF. The CDR3 DNA sequence: TGTGCCAGCAGCGAAGAGACCCAGTCCTTC.

This clonotype was detected many times. Given a much more abundant clone one base away, this may be a read error. The chain recombines TRBV20-1 with TRBJ2-7; TRBD1 aligns across 10 bases. The V and J ends lost 1 base and 12 bases, in that order; junction bases with no gene match: 6. Per the germline V gene, CDR1 is DFQATT and CDR2 is SNEGSKA (reference sequence). The CDR3 contains 12 residues. The CDR3 here is CSARGTGGSSYF. CDR3 coding DNA: TGCAGTGCTAGAGGGACAGGGGGGAGCTCGTACTTC.

The chain joins TRBV20-1 to TRBJ1-1; 8 nucleotides agree with TRBD1. The CDR3 length is 12 residues. The trim removed 7 bases at V and 1 base at J, leaving 2 bases unmatched. Germline lookup yields CDR1 DFQATT and CDR2 SNEGSKA (reference sequence). CDR3 nucleotide sequence: TGCAGTGTTGACAGGGGGAACACTGAAGCTTTCTTT. This codes for CSVDRGNTEAFF.

In regard to this clonotype: This may be a read error, as it is one base from a much larger clone. This rearrangement joins TRBV20-1 to TRBJ2-3; tentatively, D is TRBD2 (6 bases). The germline V gene encodes CDR1 DFQATT and CDR2 SNEGSKA (reference sequence). This CDR3 has 18 amino acids. V was clipped by 3 bases and J by 4 bases, with 26 bases between them. The CDR3 region is CSARGTRGNTGASDTQYF. CDR3 DNA sequence: TGCAGTGCTAGGGGCACTCGCGGGAACACTGGGGCGTCAGATACGCAGTATTTT.

The chain combines TRBV28 with TRBJ1-1; D is unresolved. Trimming took off 6 bases at V and 1 base at J, with 12 bases between the two ends. The CDR3 runs to 14 residues. From germline, CDR1 is MDHEN and CDR2 SYDVKM. Here the CDR3 DNA reads TGTGCCAGCAGCCCAATCTATCCGAACACTGAAGCTTTCTTT. Protein sequence: CASSPIYPNTEAFF.

This clonotype was detected only a few times. Since a much larger clone is just one base distant, this may be a read error. This chain uses TRBV9 with TRBJ2-1, with 11 bases matching TRBD2. Germline V gene lookup returns CDR1 SGDLS and CDR2 YYNGEE. The CDR3 is made up of 14 amino acids. The CDR3 is CASSTSGRYNEQSF. The CDR3 DNA reads as TGTGCCAGCAGTACTAGCGGGAGATACAATGAGCAGTCCTTC.

This clonotype was picked up many times. The chain joins TRBV24-1 to TRBJ2-3; D perhaps matches TRBD1 (6 bases). The CDR3 is 13 amino acids. CDR1 and CDR2 from the germline V gene are KGHDR and SFDVKD. V was shortened by 9 bases and J by 2 bases, with 11 bases between the two germline ends. The CDR3 DNA is TGTGCCACCCGGACAGCGAACACAGATACGCAGTATTTT. It is translated as CATRTANTDTQYF.

This clonotype was counted at least ten times. The J gene is TRBJ2-2, the V gene TRBV7-9; perhaps TRBD2 as D (5 bases). V lost 5 bases, J lost 4 bases, and 14 bases lay in between. CDR3 length: 15 amino acids. From germline, CDR1 is SEHNR and CDR2 FQNEAQ (reference sequence). Here the CDR3 DNA reads TGTGCCAGCAGCCCCGGGAATATGGGCACCGGGGAGCTGTTTTTT. Translating it yields CASSPGNMGTGELFF.

This clonotype was counted at least ten times. The chain links TRBV4-2 to TRBJ1-2, with D tentatively TRBD1 (6 bases). The V end lost 3 bases, the J end lost 0 bases, and 20 bases lay between the germline ends. The CDR3 runs to 18 residues. The V gene's germline CDR1 is LGHNA and CDR2 YNFKEQ. The CDR3 here is CASSQPSLGGVSNYGYTF. For the CDR3, the DNA is TGTGCCAGCAGCCAGCCATCCCTAGGGGGGGTCTCTAACTATGGCTACACCTTC.

This clonotype showed up many times. The chain uses TRBV11-3 and TRBJ2-1, with 7 nucleotides matching TRBD2. This CDR3 has 15 amino acids. The germline V gene has CDR1 SGHNT and CDR2 YENEEA. V lost 5 bases and J lost 2; bases outside the gene matches: 6. The CDR3: CASSPGRGTYNEQFF. As DNA, the CDR3 is TGTGCCAGCAGCCCGGGGCGGGGGACCTACAATGAGCAGTTCTTC.

This clonotype was seen many times. This chain uses TRBV11-3 with TRBJ2-2, with 9 bases fitting TRBD1. The CDR3 totals 18 residues. Germline V CDR1 and CDR2: SGHNT, YENEEA. V was clipped by 3 bases and J by 1 base; unmatched bases: 9. The CDR3 reads CASSFERTGVKNTGELFF. CDR3 nucleotides: TGTGCCAGCAGCTTTGAGCGGACAGGGGTAAAGAACACCGGGGAGCTGTTTTTT.

Comments on this clonotype: A junction end diverges from the germline sequence, so it may reflect a read error. The V and J genes are TRBV20-1 and TRBJ2-7; unclear D gene. CDR1 is DFQATT and CDR2 is SNEGSKA in the germline V gene (reference sequence). This CDR3 has 14 residues. CDR3 in DNA: TGCAGTGCTAGGGAGCGTACCACCTCCTATGAGCAGTACTTC. Its protein is CSARERTTSYEQYF.

A remark on this clonotype: One end of the junction is discordant with germline, which a read error may explain. V and J are TRBV6-6 and TRBJ2-7, with D perhaps TRBD1 or TRBD2 (5 bases each). Germline lookup yields CDR1 MNHNY and CDR2 SVGAGI (reference sequence). The CDR3 covers 14 residues. The CDR3 nucleotides read TGTGCCAGCCAGAGAGGGGTTTCCCCCTACGAGCAGCACTTC. This encodes CASQRGVSPYEQHF.

This clonotype was detected many times. Given a much more abundant clone one base away, this may be a read error. This chain uses TRBV20-1 with TRBJ2-7; 8 bases agree with TRBD1. Germline lookup yields CDR1 DFQATT and CDR2 SNEGSKA (reference sequence). The CDR3 sequence is 14 residues long. After removal of 3 bases from V and 6 bases from J, the junction contained 10 bases not matched to a gene. CDR3 sequence: CSARPRGQKPEQYF. CDR3 bases: TGCAGTGCTAGGCCCAGGGGGCAAAAGCCCGAGCAGTACTTC.

The V call is TRBV7-9, the J call TRBJ1-1, with D unresolved. The CDR3 contains 13 residues. V dropped 5 bases and J dropped 1 base, with 8 bases sitting between them. From germline, CDR1 is SEHNR and CDR2 FQNEAQ (reference sequence). CDR3: CASSQTQNTEAFF. The CDR3 nucleotides are TGTGCCAGCAGCCAGACACAGAACACTGAAGCTTTCTTT.

This clonotype was detected only a few times. This may be a read error: a much more frequent sequence differs by one nucleotide. The chain carries TRBV7-2 and TRBJ2-3, with a weak D call TRBD2 (6 bases). Between the trimmed V and J ends, which lost 7 bases and 6 bases, there was a span of 20 bases. In germline, CDR1 is SGHTA, CDR2 FQGNSA. The CDR3 extends over 15 amino acids. Here the CDR3 reads CASILTSLNLDTQYF. Here the CDR3 DNA reads TGTGCCAGCATCTTGACTAGTCTCAATTTGGATACGCAGTATTTT.

The chain carries TRBV2 and TRBJ1-2; 7 bases match TRBD1. Looked up from germline, CDR1 is SNHLY and CDR2 is FYNNEI. J was trimmed by 4 bases and V by 0 bases; bases with no gene match: 2. This CDR3 comprises 14 residues. For the CDR3, the DNA is TGTGCCAGCAGTGAAGCGGACAGGCTCTATGGCTACACCTTC. Protein: CASSEADRLYGYTF.